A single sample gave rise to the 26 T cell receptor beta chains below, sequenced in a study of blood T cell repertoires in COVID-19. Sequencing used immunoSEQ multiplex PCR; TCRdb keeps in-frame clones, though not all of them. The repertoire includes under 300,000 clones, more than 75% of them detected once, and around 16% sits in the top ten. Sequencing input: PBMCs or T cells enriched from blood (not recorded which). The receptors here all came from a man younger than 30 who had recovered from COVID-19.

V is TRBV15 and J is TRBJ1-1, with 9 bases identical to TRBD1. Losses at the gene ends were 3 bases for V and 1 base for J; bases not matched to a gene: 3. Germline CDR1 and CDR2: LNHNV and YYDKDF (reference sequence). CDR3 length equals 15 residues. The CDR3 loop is CATSSWDRANTEAFF. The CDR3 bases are TGTGCCACCAGCAGTTGGGACAGGGCGAACACTGAAGCTTTCTTT.

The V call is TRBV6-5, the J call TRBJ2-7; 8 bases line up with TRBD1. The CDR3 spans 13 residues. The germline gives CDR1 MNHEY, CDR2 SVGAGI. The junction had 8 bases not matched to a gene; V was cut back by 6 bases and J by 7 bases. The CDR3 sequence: CASRLDRVGEQYF. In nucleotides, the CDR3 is TGTGCCAGCAGACTGGACAGGGTAGGGGAGCAGTACTTC.

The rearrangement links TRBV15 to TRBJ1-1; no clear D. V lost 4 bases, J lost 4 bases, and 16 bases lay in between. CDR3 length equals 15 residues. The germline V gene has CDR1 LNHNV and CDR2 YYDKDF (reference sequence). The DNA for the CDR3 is TGTGCCACCAGCACCGTATCCGGGGAGGGCACTGAAGCTTTCTTT. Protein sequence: CATSTVSGEGTEAFF.

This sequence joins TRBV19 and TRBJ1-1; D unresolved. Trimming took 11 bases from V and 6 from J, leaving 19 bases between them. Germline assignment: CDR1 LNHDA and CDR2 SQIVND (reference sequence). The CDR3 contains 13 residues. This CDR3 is CASKPHPGAEAFF. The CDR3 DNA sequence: TGTGCCTCTAAGCCTCACCCCGGGGCTGAAGCTTTCTTT.

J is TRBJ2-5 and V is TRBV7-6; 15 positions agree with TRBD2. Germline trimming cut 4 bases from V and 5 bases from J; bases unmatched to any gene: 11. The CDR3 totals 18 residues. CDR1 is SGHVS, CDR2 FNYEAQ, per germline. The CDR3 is CASSSGTSGGPGRETQYF. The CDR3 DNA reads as TGTGCCAGCAGCTCAGGGACTAGCGGGGGGCCAGGAAGGGAGACCCAGTACTTC.

CDR3 bases: TGTGCCAGCAGTCGGCTAGCGGGAGGAGCTAATGAGCAGTTCTTC. It encodes CASSRLAGGANEQFF. The chain carries TRBV25-1 and TRBJ2-1; 11 nucleotides align to TRBD2. Germline CDR1 and CDR2: MGHDK and SYGVNS. Losses at the gene ends were 5 bases for V and 7 bases for J; bases not matched to a gene: 7. The length of the CDR3 is 15 residues.

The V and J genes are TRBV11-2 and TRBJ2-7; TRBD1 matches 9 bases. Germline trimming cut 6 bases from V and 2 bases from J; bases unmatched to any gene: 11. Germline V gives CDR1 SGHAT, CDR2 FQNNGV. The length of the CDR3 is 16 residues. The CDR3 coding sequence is TGTGCCAGCAGGCGAGGGACAGGGAAAAAACCCTACGAGCAGTACTTC. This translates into CASRRGTGKKPYEQYF.

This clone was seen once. The CDR3 loop is CASRKDRGNTEAFF. Here the CDR3 DNA reads TGTGCCAGCAGAAAGGACAGGGGGAACACTGAAGCTTTCTTT. This rearrangement joins TRBV7-8 to TRBJ1-1, with 9 positions matching TRBD1. The V segment lost 6 bases and the J segment 1 base; nucleotides outside the gene matches: 3. Germline V gene sequence: CDR1 SGHVS, CDR2 FQNEAQ. The CDR3 is 14 residues long.

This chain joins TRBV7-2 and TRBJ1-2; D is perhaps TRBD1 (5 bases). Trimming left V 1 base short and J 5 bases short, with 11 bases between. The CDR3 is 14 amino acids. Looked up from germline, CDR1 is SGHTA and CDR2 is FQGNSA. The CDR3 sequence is CASSLVDQGYGYTF. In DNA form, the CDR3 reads TGTGCCAGCAGCTTAGTTGATCAGGGATATGGCTACACCTTC. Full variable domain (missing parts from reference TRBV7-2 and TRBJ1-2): GAGVSQSPSNKVTEKGKDVELRCDPISGHTALYWYRQSLGQGLEFLIYFQGNSAPDKSGLPSDRFSAERTGGSVSTLTIQRTQQEDSAVYLCASSLVDQGYGYTFGSGTRLTVV.

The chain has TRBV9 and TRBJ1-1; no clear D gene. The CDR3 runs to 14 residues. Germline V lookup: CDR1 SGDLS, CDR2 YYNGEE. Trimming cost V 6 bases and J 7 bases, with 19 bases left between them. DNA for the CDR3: TGTGCCAGCACCCCGGGATTATTTCTTAGTGAAGCTTTCTTT. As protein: CASTPGLFLSEAFF.

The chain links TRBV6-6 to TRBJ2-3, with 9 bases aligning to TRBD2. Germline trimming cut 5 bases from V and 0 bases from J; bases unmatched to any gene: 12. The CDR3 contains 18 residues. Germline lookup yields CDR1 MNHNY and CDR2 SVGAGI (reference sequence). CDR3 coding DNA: TGTGCCAGCAGTCGCGGGCTAGCGGGGACCCCTAGCACAGATACGCAGTATTTT. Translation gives CASSRGLAGTPSTDTQYF.

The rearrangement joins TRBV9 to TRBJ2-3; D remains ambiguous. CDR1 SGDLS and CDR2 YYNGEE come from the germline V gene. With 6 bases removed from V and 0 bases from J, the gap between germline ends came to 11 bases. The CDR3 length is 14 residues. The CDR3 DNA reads TGTGCCAGCACTAGAACCTCTAGCACAGATACGCAGTATTTT. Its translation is CASTRTSSTDTQYF.

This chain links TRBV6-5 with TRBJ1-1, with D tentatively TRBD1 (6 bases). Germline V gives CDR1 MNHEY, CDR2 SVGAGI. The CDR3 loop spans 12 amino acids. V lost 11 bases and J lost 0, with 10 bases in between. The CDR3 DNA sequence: TGTGCCTCGGGGGGCATGAACACTGAAGCTTTCTTT. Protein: CASGGMNTEAFF.

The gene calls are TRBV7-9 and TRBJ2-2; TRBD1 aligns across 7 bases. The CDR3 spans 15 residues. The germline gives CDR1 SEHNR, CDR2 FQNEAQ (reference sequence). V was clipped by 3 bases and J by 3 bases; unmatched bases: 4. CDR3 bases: TGTGCCAGCAGCTTTGGGGACAGAGACACCGGGGAGCTGTTTTTT. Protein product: CASSFGDRDTGELFF.

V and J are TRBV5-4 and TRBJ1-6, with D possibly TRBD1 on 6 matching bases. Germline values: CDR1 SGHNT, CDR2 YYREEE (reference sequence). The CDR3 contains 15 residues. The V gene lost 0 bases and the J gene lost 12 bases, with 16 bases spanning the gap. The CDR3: CASSLDRAPGGPLHF. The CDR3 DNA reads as TGTGCCAGCAGCTTGGACAGGGCTCCTGGGGGACCCCTCCACTTT. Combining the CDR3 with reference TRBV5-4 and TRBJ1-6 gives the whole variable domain ETGVTQSPTHLIKTRGQQVTLRCSSQSGHNTVSWYQQALGQGPQFIFQYYREEENGRGNFPPRFSGLQFPNYSSELNVNALELDDSALYLCASSLDRAPGGPLHFGNGTRLTVT.

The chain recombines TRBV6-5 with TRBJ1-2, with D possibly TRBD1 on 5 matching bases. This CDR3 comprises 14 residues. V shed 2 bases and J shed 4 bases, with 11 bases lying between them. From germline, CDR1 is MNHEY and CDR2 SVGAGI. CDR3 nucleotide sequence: TGTGCCAGCAGTTACACCGGCAGGGCCTATGGCTACACCTTC. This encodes CASSYTGRAYGYTF.

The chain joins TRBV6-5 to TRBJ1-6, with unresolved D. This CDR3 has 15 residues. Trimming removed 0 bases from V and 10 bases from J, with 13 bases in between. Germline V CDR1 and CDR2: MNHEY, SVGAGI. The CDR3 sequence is CASSYSQQIPSPLHF. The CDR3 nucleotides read TGTGCCAGCAGTTACTCGCAACAGATTCCATCACCCCTCCACTTT.

The CDR3 sequence: CASSRTTGAQPQHF. CDR3 nucleotide sequence: TGTGCCAGCAGTCGCACGACAGGTGCTCAGCCCCAGCATTTT. The gene calls are TRBV28 and TRBJ1-5, with D possibly being TRBD1 (6 bases). V shed 5 bases and J shed 6 bases, with 14 bases lying between them. CDR3 length: 14 residues. Germline V gives CDR1 MDHEN, CDR2 SYDVKM.

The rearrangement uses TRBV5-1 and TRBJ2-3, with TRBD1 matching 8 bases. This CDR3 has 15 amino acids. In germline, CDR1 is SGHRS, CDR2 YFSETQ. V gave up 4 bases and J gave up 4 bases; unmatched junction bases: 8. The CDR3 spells CASSGGQGQADTQYF. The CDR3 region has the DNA TGCGCCAGCAGCGGAGGACAGGGACAAGCAGATACGCAGTATTTT.

CDR3 coding DNA: TGTGCCAGCAGCTTAATAGACAGGGGAACCGGGGAGCTGTTTTTT. It translates to CASSLIDRGTGELFF. The chain is built from TRBV7-2 and TRBJ2-2, with 8 bases identical to TRBD1. The junction had 4 bases not matched to a gene; V was cut back by 2 bases and J by 5 bases. Germline lookup yields CDR1 SGHTA and CDR2 FQGNSA. The CDR3 contains 15 residues.

The CDR3, as DNA: TGTGCCAGTAGTATAGGACAGGCCTTCTCCTACGAGCAGTACTTC. This sequence encodes CASSIGQAFSYEQYF. V gene TRBV19 combines with J gene TRBJ2-7, with TRBD1 as a possible D gene (6 bases). The CDR3 consists of 15 residues. Germline V gene lookup returns CDR1 LNHDA and CDR2 SQIVND (reference sequence). Trimming left V 1 base short and J 0 bases short, with 10 bases between.

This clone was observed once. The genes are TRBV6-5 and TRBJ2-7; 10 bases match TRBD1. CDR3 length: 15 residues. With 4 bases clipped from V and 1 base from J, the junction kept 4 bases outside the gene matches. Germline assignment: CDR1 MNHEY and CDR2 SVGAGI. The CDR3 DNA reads TGTGCCAGCAGTTTCGGACAGGGGGAATCCTACGAGCAGTACTTC. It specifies CASSFGQGESYEQYF.

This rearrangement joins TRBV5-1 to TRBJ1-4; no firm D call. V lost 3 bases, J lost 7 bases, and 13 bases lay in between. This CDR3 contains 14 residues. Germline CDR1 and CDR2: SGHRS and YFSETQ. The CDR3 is CASSSDWSGEKLFF. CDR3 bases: TGCGCCAGCAGCTCCGATTGGAGCGGTGAAAAACTGTTTTTT.

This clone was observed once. CDR3 coding DNA: TGTGCCAGCAGCTTGCTTGGCGGGAGGGCCGACAATGAGCAGTTCTTC. It yields the protein CASSLLGGRADNEQFF. This chain links TRBV5-6 with TRBJ2-1; the match to TRBD2 covers 9 bases. The CDR3 runs to 16 residues. Per germline, CDR1 SGHDT and CDR2 YYEEEE. With 1 base clipped from V and 5 bases from J, the junction kept 7 bases outside the gene matches.

This CDR3 is CASIAQGAHNEKLFF. The CDR3, as DNA: TGTGCCAGCATTGCACAGGGGGCCCATAATGAAAAACTGTTTTTT. This chain joins TRBV28 and TRBJ1-4, with 9 bases identical to TRBD1. Trimming removed 7 bases from V and 4 bases from J; junction bases left unmatched: 7. This CDR3 is 15 amino acids long. CDR1 is MDHEN, CDR2 SYDVKM, per germline.

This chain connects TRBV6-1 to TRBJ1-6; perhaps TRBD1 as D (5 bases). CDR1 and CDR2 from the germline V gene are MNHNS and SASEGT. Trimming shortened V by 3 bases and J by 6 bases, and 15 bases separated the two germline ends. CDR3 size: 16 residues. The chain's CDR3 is CASSETDGGGNSPLHF. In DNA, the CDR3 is TGTGCCAGCAGTGAGACGGATGGGGGAGGTAATTCACCCCTCCACTTT.